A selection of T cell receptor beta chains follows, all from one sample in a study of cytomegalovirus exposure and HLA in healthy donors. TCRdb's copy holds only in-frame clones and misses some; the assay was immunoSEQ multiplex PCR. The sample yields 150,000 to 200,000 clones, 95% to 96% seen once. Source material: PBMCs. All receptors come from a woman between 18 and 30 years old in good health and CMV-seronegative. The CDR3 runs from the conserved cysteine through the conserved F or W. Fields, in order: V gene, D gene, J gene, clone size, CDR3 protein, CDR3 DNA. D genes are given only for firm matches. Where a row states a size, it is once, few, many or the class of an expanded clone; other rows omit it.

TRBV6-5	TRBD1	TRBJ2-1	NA	CANNSPGGRNEQFF	TGTGCCAACAATTCTCCAGGGGGACGGAATGAGCAGTTCTTC
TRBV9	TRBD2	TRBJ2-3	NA	CASGGSTDTQYF	TGTGCATCCGGGGGGAGCACAGATACGCAGTATTTT
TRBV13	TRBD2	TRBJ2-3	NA	CASSSISSGGSTDTQYF	TGTGCCAGCAGCTCGATAAGTAGCGGGGGAAGCACAGATACGCAGTATTTT
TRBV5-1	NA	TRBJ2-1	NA	CASSLGTVNEQFF	TGCGCCAGCAGCTTGGGGACAGTCAATGAGCAGTTCTTC
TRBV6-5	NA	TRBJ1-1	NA	CASSWGVRGTEAFF	TGTGCCAGCAGTTGGGGAGTGAGGGGGACTGAAGCTTTCTTT
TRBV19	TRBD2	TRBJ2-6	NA	CASKIGRAAGANVLTF	TGTGCCAGTAAGATAGGGAGGGCCGCTGGGGCCAACGTCCTGACTTTC
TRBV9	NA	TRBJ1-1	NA	CASSVGWAAEAFF	TGTGCCAGCAGCGTAGGATGGGCAGCCGAAGCTTTCTTT
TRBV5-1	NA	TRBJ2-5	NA	CASNELKETQYF	TGCGCCAGCAACGAGCTTAAGGAGACCCAGTACTTC
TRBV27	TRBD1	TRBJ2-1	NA	CASSLVQGNEQFF	TGTGCCAGCAGTTTAGTACAGGGGAATGAGCAGTTCTTC
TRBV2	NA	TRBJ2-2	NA	CASSIYSNTGELFF	TGTGCCAGCAGTATCTACAGCAACACCGGGGAGCTGTTTTTT
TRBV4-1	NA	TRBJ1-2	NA	CASSQDRQTYGYTF	TGCGCCAGCAGCCAAGACCGACAGACCTATGGCTACACCTTC
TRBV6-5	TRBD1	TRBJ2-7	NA	CASSLSPTGTYEQYF	TGTGCCAGCAGTTTATCCCCGACAGGGACCTACGAGCAGTACTTC
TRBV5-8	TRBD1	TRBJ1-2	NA	CASSSDRVHGYTF	TGTGCCAGCAGCTCGGACAGGGTTCATGGCTACACCTTC
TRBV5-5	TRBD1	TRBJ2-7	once	CASSLGQGAYEQYF	TGTGCCAGCAGCTTGGGACAGGGGGCTTACGAGCAGTACTTC
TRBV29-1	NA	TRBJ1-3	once	CSAIKGVGGNTIYF	TGCAGCGCCATCAAGGGAGTCGGGGGAAACACCATATATTTT
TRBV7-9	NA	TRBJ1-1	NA	CASSLASELNTEAFF	TGTGCCAGCAGTCTCGCTTCGGAGTTGAACACTGAAGCTTTCTTT
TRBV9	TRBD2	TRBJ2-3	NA	CASSAISGGATDTQYF	TGTGCCAGCAGCGCAATTAGCGGGGGGGCAACAGATACGCAGTATTTT
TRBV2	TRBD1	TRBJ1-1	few	CASTKTGREAFF	TGTGCCAGCACGAAGACAGGGCGAGAAGCTTTCTTT
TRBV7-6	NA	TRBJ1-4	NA	CASSPGDSTNEKLFF	TGTGCCAGCAGCCCTGGTGACTCAACTAATGAAAAACTGTTTTTT
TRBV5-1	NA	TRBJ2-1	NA	CASSLTLANEQFF	TGCGCCAGCAGCTTGACCCTAGCGAATGAGCAGTTCTTC
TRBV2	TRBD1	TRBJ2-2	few	CASRAGQGPGELFF	TGTGCCAGCAGGGCGGGACAGGGGCCCGGGGAGCTGTTTTTT
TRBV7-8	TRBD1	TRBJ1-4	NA	CASSKGGQGYEKLFF	TGTGCCAGCAGCAAAGGGGGACAGGGGTATGAAAAACTGTTTTTT
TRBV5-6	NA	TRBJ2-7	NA	CASSSIGHLDYEQYF	TGTGCCAGCAGCTCTATCGGACACCTTGACTACGAGCAGTACTTC
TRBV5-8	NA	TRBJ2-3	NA	CASSLPGDRTDTQYF	TGTGCCAGCAGCCTCCCTGGAGACCGCACAGATACGCAGTATTTT
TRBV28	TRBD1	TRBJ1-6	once	CASSTDRASNSPLHF	TGTGCCAGCAGTACCGACAGGGCGTCGAATTCACCCCTCCACTTT
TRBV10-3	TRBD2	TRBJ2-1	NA	CAISGTSHRNYNEQFF	TGTGCCATCAGTGGGACTAGCCACAGGAATTACAATGAGCAGTTCTTC
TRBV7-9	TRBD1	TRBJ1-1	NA	CASSFVVGVTGGTEAFF	TGTGCCAGCAGCTTTGTCGTTGGGGTAACAGGGGGCACTGAAGCTTTCTTT
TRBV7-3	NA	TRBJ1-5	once	CASSLKEDTLQHF	TGTGCCAGCAGCTTAAAAGAGGACACCCTCCAGCATTTT
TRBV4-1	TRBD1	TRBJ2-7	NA	CASSQEGGRGSYEQYF	TGCGCCAGCAGCCAAGAAGGGGGCAGGGGGAGCTACGAGCAGTACTTC
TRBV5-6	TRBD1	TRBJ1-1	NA	CASSPQTGGITEAFF	TGTGCCAGCAGCCCTCAGACAGGGGGAATCACTGAAGCTTTCTTT
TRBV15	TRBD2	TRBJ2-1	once	CATSRDRLTSRDNEQFF	TGTGCCACCAGCAGAGATCGTTTGACTAGCAGAGACAATGAGCAGTTCTTC
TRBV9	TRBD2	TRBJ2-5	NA	CASSDPSGPPPETQYF	TGTGCCAGCAGCGACCCTAGCGGTCCCCCCCCGGAGACCCAGTACTTC